This T cell receptor (beta chain) was profiled in a study of cytomegalovirus exposure and HLA in healthy donors. The study's findings and limits: Several of the most significant clusters were apparently associated with common viral pathogens in a later analysis. Later genetic work tied a missense DCLRE1C variant to beta-chain V and J trimming.

The CDR3 has 14 residues. CDR1 and CDR2 from the germline V gene are GTSNPN and SVGIG (reference sequence). As for this clone: The antigen remains unidentified. One junction end disagrees with the germline gene, perhaps due to a read error.

Primers for the PCR totalled 60 Vbeta and 13 Jbeta. Assay: immunoSEQ multiplex PCR; the TCRdb copy retains only in-frame clones and omits some. The sample has roughly 120,000 clones; over 60% are singletons. The sample taken for sequencing was PBMCs. This clonotype originated in a woman aged 25 to 39 in good health and CMV-seronegative. The V and J genes are TRBV30 and TRBJ1-2, with 7 bases aligning to TRBD1. CDR3 residues: CAWSEGAQGYGHTF. The CDR3 bases are TGTGCCTGGAGTGAGGGGGCGCAGGGCTATGGCCACACCTTC. The whole variable domain, filled in from reference TRBV30 and TRBJ1-2, reads SQTIHQWPATLVQPVGSPLSLECTVEGTSNPNLYWYRQAAGRGLQLLFYSVGIGQISSEVPQNLSASRPQDRQFILSSKKLLLSDSGFYLCAWSEGAQGYGHTFGSGTRLTVV.